This T cell receptor beta chain was sequenced in a study of blood T cells in healthy people across ages. Overall study findings and caveats: Age showed a roughly linear inverse relationship with TCR beta diversity per million T cells. Greater diversity and more naive CD4+ cells were seen in long-lived donors than in aged donors. Diversity figures based on one million T cells were deemed too low.

This clonotype was seen at least ten times. Its target is not known. The use of a sample-barcoded 5' primer and a J-beta primer mix characterized a second PCR of roughly 6 to 11 cycles. Template switching added a 12-random-nucleotide identifier to every cDNA molecule. TCRdb fed the 5' RACE reads into MiXCR, producing one record per CDR3 protein. The data show just over 1 million distinct CDR3 sequences, 35% to 50% seen once. V lost 0 bases and J lost 8, with 12 bases in between. The V gene's germline CDR1 is LGHNA and CDR2 YNFKEQ. This CDR3 region has 14 residues. Specimen: blood. This receptor was identified in a woman aged 55-70 years in good health. This chain uses TRBV4-2 with TRBJ2-3; D call uncertain. The CDR3 sequence: CASSQDYPRATQYF. The CDR3, as DNA: TGTGCCAGCAGCCAAGATTATCCGCGCGCTACGCAGTATTTT.